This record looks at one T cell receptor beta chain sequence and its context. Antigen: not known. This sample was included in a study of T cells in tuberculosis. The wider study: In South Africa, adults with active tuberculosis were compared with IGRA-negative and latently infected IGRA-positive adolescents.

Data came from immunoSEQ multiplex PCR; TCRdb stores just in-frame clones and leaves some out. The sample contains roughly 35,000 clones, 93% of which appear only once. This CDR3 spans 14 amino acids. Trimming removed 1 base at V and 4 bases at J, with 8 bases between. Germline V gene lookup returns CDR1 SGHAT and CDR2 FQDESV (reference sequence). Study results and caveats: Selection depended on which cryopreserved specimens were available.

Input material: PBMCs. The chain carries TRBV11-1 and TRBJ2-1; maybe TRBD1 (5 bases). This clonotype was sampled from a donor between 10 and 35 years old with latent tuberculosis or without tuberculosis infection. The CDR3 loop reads CASSLGQPYNEQFF. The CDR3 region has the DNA TGTGCCAGCAGCTTAGGACAGCCTTACAATGAGCAGTTCTTC.